The rows below give T cell receptor beta chains drawn from one sample of a study of early T cells in non-severe SARS-CoV-2 infection. TCRdb independently ran MiXCR on the 5' RACE reads; one entry per CDR3 protein. The sample contains tens of thousands of distinct CDR3 sequences, 9.5% to 13% of which appear only once. Sequences were obtained from whole blood. The receptors here all came from an adult who was a healthcare worker with PCR-confirmed SARS-CoV-2 infection or an uninfected control (not recorded which). CDR3s include the opening cysteine and the closing phenylalanine or tryptophan. D genes are given only for firm matches. Not all rows give a size; the values are once, few, many and, for expanded clones, a class.

j_call d_call clone_size v_call cdr3_aa cdr3_nt
TRBJ2-1 TRBD2 few TRBV19 CASSKSGSSYNEQFF TGTGCCAGTAGTAAGAGCGGGAGCTCCTACAATGAGCAGTTCTTC
TRBJ2-5 TRBD1 many TRBV29-1 CSVQGENQETQYF TGCAGCGTCCAGGGGGAGAACCAAGAGACCCAGTACTTC
TRBJ1-1 NA NA TRBV29-1 CSGSALNTEAFF TGCAGCGGGAGCGCCTTGAACACTGAAGCTTTCTTT
TRBJ2-3 TRBD2 few TRBV20-1 CSAPLGGAGTDTQYF TGCAGTGCCCCACTCGGGGGGGCGGGCACAGATACGCAGTATTTT
TRBJ1-1 NA NA TRBV29-1 CGGANTEAFF TGCGGGGGAGCGAACACTGAAGCTTTCTTT
TRBJ1-5 NA many TRBV10-3 CAISDGLNQPQHF TGTGCCATCAGTGACGGCCTCAATCAGCCCCAGCATTTT
TRBJ2-2 NA many TRBV12-3/TRBV12-4 CASSTGLTNTGELFF TGTGCCAGCAGCACGGGACTCACGAACACCGGGGAGCTGTTTTTT
TRBJ1-1 NA many TRBV6-5 CASSRNTLGGRNTEAFF TGTGCCAGCAGTCGCAATACCCTCGGGGGGAGGAACACTGAAGCTTTCTTT
TRBJ2-7 NA NA TRBV28 CASRPDGYEQYF TGTGCCAGCAGACCAGACGGGTACGAGCAGTACTTC
TRBJ1-1 NA many TRBV20-1 CSARQVYTEAFF TGCAGTGCTAGACAGGTGTACACTGAAGCTTTCTTT
TRBJ2-3 TRBD1 few TRBV14 CASSPGQLTDTQYF TGTGCCAGCAGCCCGGGACAGCTCACAGATACGCAGTATTTT